This TCR beta chain originates from a study of early T cells in non-severe SARS-CoV-2 infection. At the level of the study: Sequencing of bulk RNA from unsorted whole blood was done, without chain pairing.

TCRdb reanalysed the 5' RACE reads using MiXCR and keeps one entry per CDR3 protein. Of tens of thousands of distinct CDR3 sequences in the sample, approximately 12% were seen once. V was shortened by 3 bases and J by 11 bases, with 11 bases between the two germline ends. The CDR3 length is 12 residues. Germline V gives CDR1 MGHRA, CDR2 YSYEKL. Sequencing was carried out using whole blood. The origin of this receptor is an adult who was a healthcare worker with PCR-confirmed SARS-CoV-2 infection or an uninfected control (not recorded which). V usage is TRBV4-1 and J usage is TRBJ2-1; D may be TRBD1 (6 bases). For the CDR3, the DNA is TGCGCCAGCAGCCAGGTACAGGGTCAGCAGTTCTTC. Its protein product is CASSQVQGQQFF.